This T cell receptor beta chain was identified in a study of T cell responses to AZD1222 COVID-19 vaccine. V gave up 4 bases and J gave up 8 bases; unmatched junction bases: 6. The CDR3 consists of 14 residues. CDR1 and CDR2 from the germline V gene are SGHNT and YYREEE (reference sequence). The protocol was immunoSEQ multiplex PCR, while the TCRdb copy is restricted to in-frame clones and leaves out a portion. This table holds over 100,000 clones, around 85% found once. The specimen comprised peripheral blood, sampled 28 days after the second dose of the MenACWY control vaccine. This receptor was identified in an adult who received the MenACWY meningococcal vaccine as a control. This chain joins TRBV5-4 and TRBJ1-4; TRBD1 matches at 9 bases. CDR3 residues: CASSPGQGREKLFF. The CDR3 region has the DNA TGTGCCAGCAGCCCTGGACAGGGGAGGGAAAAACTGTTTTTT.